This T cell receptor (beta chain) was obtained from a study of shared clonotypes between healthy human individuals. Splitting of each subset's genomic DNA was done evenly across several immunoSEQ plates. Replicate PCRs from sorted subsets contained roughly 190 ng DNA, which is around 30,000 T cell genomes. The protocol was immunoSEQ multiplex PCR, while the TCRdb copy is restricted to in-frame clones and leaves out a portion. There are millions of clones in the sample; roughly 95% occur only once, and about 0.13% lies in the top ten. CD45RA-negative memory and CD45RA+ naive subsets were split from the CD4+ cells. Sequencing was performed on naive CD4+ T cells sorted from blood. The sample's subset: CD45RA+ positively selected. The clonotype was recovered from a man between 18 and 29 years old in good health.

This CDR3 is CASSEPGNGNTIYF. CDR3 coding DNA: TGTGCCAGCAGTGAACCGGGGAATGGAAACACCATATATTTT. The V and J genes are TRBV6-1 and TRBJ1-3; no clear D gene. Germline V gene data show CDR1 as MNHNS and CDR2 as SASEGT. With 2 bases removed from V and 3 bases from J, the gap between germline ends came to 8 bases. The CDR3 runs 14 residues.